This passage covers 26 T cell receptor beta chains from one sample sequenced in a study of blood T cell repertoires in COVID-19. Sequencing used immunoSEQ multiplex PCR; TCRdb keeps in-frame clones, though not all of them. The sample lists about 330,000 clones, roughly nine tenths occurring once. The material sequenced was PBMCs or T cells enriched from blood (not recorded which). These receptors were collected from a young woman who had recovered from COVID-19.

This clone showed up just once. This CDR3 reads CATSEISGGAGTQYF. DNA for the CDR3: TGTGCCACCAGTGAAATTAGCGGGGGGGCCGGTACGCAGTATTTT. This rearrangement joins TRBV24-1 to TRBJ2-3; 11 bases agree with TRBD2. The CDR3 is made up of 15 amino acids. CDR1 and CDR2 from the germline V gene are KGHDR and SFDVKD. The junction had 7 bases not matched to a gene; V was cut back by 4 bases and J by 8 bases.

The chain combines TRBV28 with TRBJ1-2, with TRBD1 matching 9 bases. The CDR3 consists of 16 residues. Germline V CDR1 and CDR2: MDHEN, SYDVKM. The junction had 10 bases not matched to a gene; V was cut back by 4 bases and J by 4 bases. The CDR3 sequence is CASSSGTGTSSYGYTF. CDR3 coding DNA: TGTGCCAGCAGTTCCGGGACAGGGACTTCTAGCTATGGCTACACCTTC.

The gene calls are TRBV5-1 and TRBJ2-7, with 8 bases that match TRBD1. CDR3 size: 15 residues. The germline V gene has CDR1 SGHRS and CDR2 YFSETQ. Trimming cost V 3 bases and J 6 bases; bases outside gene matches: 11. As DNA, the CDR3 is TGCGCCAGCAGCTCCCAGGGGGCCTCCGAGATCGAGCAGTACTTC. Its protein product is CASSSQGASEIEQYF.

The chain recombines TRBV27 with TRBJ2-3; 11 bases agree with TRBD2. The CDR3 runs 15 residues. Germline CDR1 and CDR2: MNHEY and SMNVEV (reference sequence). V shed 5 bases, J shed 4 bases, and the junction held 5 bases outside the gene matches. The CDR3: CASSHIAGGPDTQYF. The CDR3 bases are TGTGCCAGCAGTCACATAGCGGGAGGGCCAGATACGCAGTATTTT.

This clone was counted once. Other nucleotide sequences from this sample produce the same CDR3. V and J are TRBV3-1 (or the pseudogene TRBV3-2) and TRBJ1-1; TRBD1 is a possible D gene (5 bases). Germline V gene data show CDR1 as LGHDT and CDR2 as YNNKEL (reference sequence). The CDR3 is 13 amino acids. Trimming pared 1 base from V and 5 bases from J, leaving 8 bases between. CDR3 in amino acids: CASSQVTGTEAFF. In nucleotides, the CDR3 is TGTGCCAGCAGCCAAGTAACAGGAACTGAAGCTTTCTTT.

The CDR3 loop is CASSLSPTGAGELFF. DNA for the CDR3: TGCGCCAGCAGCTTGTCCCCCACCGGAGCCGGGGAGCTGTTTTTT. The chain has TRBV5-1 and TRBJ2-2; no clear D. From germline, CDR1 is SGHRS and CDR2 YFSETQ. The V gene lost 1 base and the J gene lost 6 bases, with 13 bases spanning the gap. CDR3 length: 15 amino acids.

The CDR3 region is CASSLVRSPLHF. As DNA, the CDR3 is TGTGCCAGCAGTCTAGTACGGTCACCCCTCCACTTT. V usage is TRBV28 and J usage is TRBJ1-6, with D uncertain. The CDR3 spans 12 residues. Trimming pared 5 bases from V and 10 bases from J, leaving 9 bases between. CDR1 and CDR2 from the germline V gene are MDHEN and SYDVKM.

The J gene is TRBJ1-1, the V gene TRBV19; perhaps TRBD1 as D (5 bases). The germline V gene has CDR1 LNHDA and CDR2 SQIVND (reference sequence). The CDR3 covers 14 residues. V dropped 1 base and J dropped 5 bases, with 11 bases sitting between them. This chain's CDR3 is CASSIGTAGTEAFF. The CDR3 bases are TGTGCCAGTAGTATAGGCACAGCAGGGACTGAAGCTTTCTTT.

The rearrangement uses TRBV2 and TRBJ1-2, with unresolved D. This CDR3 is built from 15 residues. The germline CDR1 and CDR2 sequences are SNHLY and FYNNEI. Between the trimmed V and J ends, which lost 5 bases and 4 bases, there was a span of 17 bases. The CDR3 spells CASSRLQYSVYGYTF. The CDR3 DNA follows: TGTGCCAGCAGTCGCCTACAGTACTCAGTCTATGGCTACACCTTC.

The V call is TRBV24-1, the J call TRBJ1-2; TRBD1 aligns across 8 bases. Losses at the gene ends were 4 bases for V and 8 bases for J; bases not matched to a gene: 11. The CDR3 length is 15 residues. CDR1 is KGHDR and CDR2 is SFDVKD in the germline V gene. The CDR3 coding sequence is TGTGCCACCAGTGACCCGACAGGGGTAGTCCACGGCTACACCTTC. Protein product: CATSDPTGVVHGYTF.

This chain uses TRBV19 with TRBJ2-4; a weak D match, TRBD2 (6 bases). V lost 1 base to trimming and J lost 0 bases, with 7 bases between them. The CDR3 length is 15 residues. Germline assignment: CDR1 LNHDA and CDR2 SQIVND (reference sequence). DNA of the CDR3: TGTGCCAGTAGTATAGTAGCGGTAGCCAAAAACATTCAGTACTTC. It specifies CASSIVAVAKNIQYF.

This clone showed up just a few times. The chain joins TRBV2 to TRBJ1-2; D is possibly TRBD1 (5 bases). The germline V gene has CDR1 SNHLY and CDR2 FYNNEI. Trimming took 1 base from V and 8 from J, leaving 14 bases between them. This CDR3 spans 14 amino acids. The CDR3 DNA is TGTGCCAGCAGTGAAGGATGGGGGGTGGAGGGCTACACCTTC. It yields the protein CASSEGWGVEGYTF.

V usage is TRBV29-1 and J usage is TRBJ2-1; no clear D. V was pared by 4 bases and J by 4 bases, with 11 bases between. CDR3 size: 13 residues. The V gene's germline CDR1 is SQVTM and CDR2 ANQGSEA. CDR3 DNA: TGCAGCGTTGTTGGCAGCGAGTACAATGAGCAGTTCTTC. Residues: CSVVGSEYNEQFF.

The genes are TRBV30 and TRBJ1-1; D possibly corresponds to TRBD1 (6 bases). This CDR3 spans 17 amino acids. The germline gives CDR1 GTSNPN, CDR2 SVGIG (reference sequence). V was clipped by 2 bases and J by 3 bases, with 22 bases between them. CDR3 sequence: CAWSSAPGTPGDTEAFF. For the CDR3, the DNA is TGTGCCTGGAGTAGCGCTCCCGGGACCCCAGGGGACACTGAAGCTTTCTTT.

The J gene is TRBJ2-5, the V gene TRBV7-7, with a tentative D call TRBD1 (5 bases). V shed 11 bases and J shed 4 bases, with 14 bases lying between them. CDR3 length equals 12 residues. Germline lookup yields CDR1 SSHAT and CDR2 FNYEAQ (reference sequence). The CDR3 reads CAPLGRGETQYF. The DNA of the CDR3 is TGTGCCCCCCTCGGTAGGGGAGAGACCCAGTACTTC. The entire variable domain, with the rest obtained from reference TRBV7-7 and TRBJ2-5, is as follows: GAGVSQSPRYKVTKRGQDVTLRCDPISSHATLYWYQQALGQGPEFLTYFNYEAQPDKSGLPSDRFSAERPEGSISTLTIQRTEQRDSAMYRCAPLGRGETQYFGPGTRLLVL.

V is TRBV7-9 and J is TRBJ1-4; D is undetermined. Germline lookup yields CDR1 SEHNR and CDR2 FQNEAQ (reference sequence). The CDR3 length is 11 residues. With 9 bases removed from V and 5 bases from J, the gap between germline ends came to 7 bases. This chain's CDR3 is CASAGNEKLFF. The CDR3 DNA reads TGTGCCAGTGCGGGGAATGAAAAACTGTTTTTT. The variable domain in full, completed from reference TRBV7-9 and TRBJ1-4, reads DTGVSQNPRHKITKRGQNVTFRCDPISEHNRLYWYRQTLGQGPEFLTYFQNEAQLEKSRLLSDRFSAERPKGSFSTLEIQRTEQGDSAMYLCASAGNEKLFFGSGTQLSVL.

V and J are TRBV11-3 and TRBJ2-5; maybe TRBD1 (6 bases). Between the trimmed V and J ends, which lost 5 bases and 5 bases, there was a span of 9 bases. This CDR3 spans 12 amino acids. Germline CDR1 and CDR2: SGHNT and YENEEA. The CDR3 DNA reads TGTGCCAGCAGCGGGGGCGAGGAGACCCAGTACTTC. Encoded protein: CASSGGEETQYF.

This clone was picked up a small number of times. The chain has TRBV10-2 and TRBJ2-5; D is unclear. The germline gives CDR1 WSHSY, CDR2 SAAADI. V lost 3 bases to trimming and J lost 4 bases, with 15 bases between them. The CDR3 runs to 15 residues. CDR3 amino acids: CASSESGVHRETQYF. Written as DNA, the CDR3 is TGCGCCAGCAGTGAATCTGGAGTACATAGAGAGACCCAGTACTTC.

The chain combines TRBV2 with TRBJ1-5, with D possibly matching TRBD1 (5 bases). The V end lost 1 base, the J end lost 10 bases, and 11 bases lay between the germline ends. The CDR3 loop spans 13 amino acids. The germline V gene encodes CDR1 SNHLY and CDR2 FYNNEI. CDR3 coding DNA: TGTGCCAGCAGTGAAGGGGGCTTCGGACCCCAGCATTTT. It translates to CASSEGGFGPQHF.

The chain combines TRBV18 with TRBJ2-7, with 7 bases aligning to TRBD1. The CDR3 runs to 14 residues. V lost 6 bases and J lost 6; bases outside the gene matches: 11. Per germline, CDR1 KGHSH and CDR2 LQKENI. The CDR3 here is CASSLPGQYSEQYF. The DNA of the CDR3 is TGTGCCAGCTCGCTACCGGGACAGTATTCCGAGCAGTACTTC.

J is TRBJ2-7 and V is TRBV6-2 or TRBV6-3; D possibly corresponds to TRBD1 (7 bases). The CDR3 totals 14 residues. The V end was cut by 2 bases, the J end by 5 bases, with 13 bases between. Per the germline V gene, CDR1 is MNHEY and CDR2 is SVGEGT. CDR3 in amino acids: CASSYAVRGDEQYF. In DNA, the CDR3 is TGTGCCAGCAGTTACGCGGTCAGGGGGGACGAGCAGTACTTC.

This sequence joins TRBV10-3 and TRBJ1-6, with a possible D match to TRBD1 (6 bases). The V and J ends lost 3 bases and 7 bases respectively, with 7 bases between them. The V gene's germline CDR1 is ENHRY and CDR2 SYGVKD. The CDR3 contains 13 residues. The CDR3 nucleotides read TGTGCCATCAGTGAAACAGGGAATTCACCCCTCCACTTT. It specifies CAISETGNSPLHF.

The rearrangement joins TRBV19 to TRBJ1-5; D not resolved. Germline CDR1 and CDR2: LNHDA and SQIVND (reference sequence). V was cut by 6 bases and J by 1 base, with 10 bases left in between. There are 14 residues in the CDR3. The CDR3 coding sequence is TGTGCCAGTAGGAGAGAAGTAAGCAATCAGCCCCAGCATTTT. Amino acid sequence: CASRREVSNQPQHF.

V and J are TRBV18 and TRBJ1-4; 7 bases are shared with TRBD1. The V gene end was trimmed by 9 bases and the J gene end by 3 bases; junction bases not matched to a gene: 4. From germline, CDR1 is KGHSH and CDR2 LQKENI. The CDR3 is made up of 13 amino acids. The CDR3 sequence: CASRQGANEKLFF. The CDR3 coding sequence is TGTGCCAGTCGACAGGGCGCTAATGAAAAACTGTTTTTT.

V usage is TRBV29-1 and J usage is TRBJ2-5, with 7 nucleotides matching TRBD1. CDR1 is SQVTM, CDR2 ANQGSEA, per germline. CDR3 length: 14 residues. The ends lost 3 bases at V and 2 bases at J; junction bases unmatched: 6. CDR3 protein: CSVDPSTGQETQYF. The CDR3 DNA reads as TGCAGCGTTGACCCCTCGACAGGGCAAGAGACCCAGTACTTC.

The J gene is TRBJ1-2, the V gene TRBV20-1; 10 bases fit TRBD1. The CDR3 runs 14 residues. The V gene's germline CDR1 is DFQATT and CDR2 SNEGSKA (reference sequence). With V trimmed by 3 bases and J by 6 bases, 7 bases remained unmatched. CDR3 sequence reads: CSASTDRGFDGYTF. CDR3 bases: TGCAGTGCTAGTACGGACAGGGGGTTCGATGGCTACACCTTC.